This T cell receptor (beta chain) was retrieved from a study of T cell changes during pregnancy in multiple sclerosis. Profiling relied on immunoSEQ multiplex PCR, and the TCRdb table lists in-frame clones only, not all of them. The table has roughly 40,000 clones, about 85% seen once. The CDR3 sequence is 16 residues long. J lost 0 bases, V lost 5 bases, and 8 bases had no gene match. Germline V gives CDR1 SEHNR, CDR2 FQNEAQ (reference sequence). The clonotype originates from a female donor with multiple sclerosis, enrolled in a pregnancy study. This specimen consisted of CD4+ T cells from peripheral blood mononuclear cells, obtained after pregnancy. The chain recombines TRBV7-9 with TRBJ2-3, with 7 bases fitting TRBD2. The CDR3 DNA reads TGTGCCAGCAGCCATCCCAAGACTAGCAGCACAGATACGCAGTATTTT. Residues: CASSHPKTSSTDTQYF.